This TCR beta chain was documented in a study of cytomegalovirus exposure and HLA in healthy donors. Study-level background: HLA-typed donors were the source of about 81 million unique TCRs held in an early data release.

Study-wide results and limits: The authors later found TCR association rates varying by HLA locus, with DRB1 most and HLA-C fewest.

With regard to this clone: Its antigen is unidentified.

Vbeta (60) and Jbeta (13) primers were used in the PCR. Assay used: immunoSEQ multiplex PCR; TCRdb lists only in-frame clones, some missing. Here the sample spans roughly 150,000 clones, over 80% being singletons. Sequencing used PBMCs. This TCR was recovered from a male donor in good health and CMV-seronegative.

CDR3: CAISKGQGVAYEQYF. In DNA, the CDR3 is TGTGCCATCAGTAAGGGACAGGGGGTGGCCTACGAGCAGTACTTC. This chain connects TRBV10-3 to TRBJ2-7; 11 bases are a match to TRBD1. The germline gives CDR1 ENHRY, CDR2 SYGVKD. Trimming took 5 bases from V and 2 from J; bases not matched to a gene: 5. The CDR3 is 15 amino acids.